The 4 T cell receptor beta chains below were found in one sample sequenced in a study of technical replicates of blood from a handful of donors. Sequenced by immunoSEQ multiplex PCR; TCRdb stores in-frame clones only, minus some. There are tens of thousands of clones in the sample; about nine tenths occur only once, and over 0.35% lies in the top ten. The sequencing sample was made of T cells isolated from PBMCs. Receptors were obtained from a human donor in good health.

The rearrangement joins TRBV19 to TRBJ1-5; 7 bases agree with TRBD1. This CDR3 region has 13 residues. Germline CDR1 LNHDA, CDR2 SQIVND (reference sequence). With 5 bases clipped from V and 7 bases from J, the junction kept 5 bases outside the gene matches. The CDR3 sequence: CASSGQAGQPQHF. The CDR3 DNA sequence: TGTGCCAGTAGTGGACAGGCTGGGCAGCCCCAGCATTTT. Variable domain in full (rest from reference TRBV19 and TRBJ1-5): DGGITQSPKYLFRKEGQNVTLSCEQNLNHDAMYWYRQDPGQGLRLIYYSQIVNDFQKGDIAEGYSVSREKKESFPLTVTSAQKNPTAFYLCASSGQAGQPQHFGDGTRLSIL.

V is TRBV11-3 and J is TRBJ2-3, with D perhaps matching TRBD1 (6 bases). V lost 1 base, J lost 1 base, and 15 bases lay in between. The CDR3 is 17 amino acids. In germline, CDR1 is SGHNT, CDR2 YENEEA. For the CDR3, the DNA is TGTGCCAGCAGCTTAGGCCTAGGACAGTCGGGCACAGATACGCAGTATTTT. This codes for CASSLGLGQSGTDTQYF.

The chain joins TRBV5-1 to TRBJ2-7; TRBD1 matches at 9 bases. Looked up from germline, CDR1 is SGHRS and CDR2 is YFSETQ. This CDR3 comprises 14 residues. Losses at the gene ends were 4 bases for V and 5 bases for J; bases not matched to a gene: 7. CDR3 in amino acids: CASSQWTGEDEQYF. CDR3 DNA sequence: TGCGCCAGCAGCCAATGGACAGGGGAGGACGAGCAGTACTTC.

The CDR3 sequence is CASSLLAGVRNEQFF. The DNA of the CDR3 is TGTGCCAGCAGCTTACTAGCGGGAGTTAGGAATGAGCAGTTCTTC. This chain connects TRBV7-3 to TRBJ2-1, with 10 bases fitting TRBD2. V was clipped by 2 bases and J by 7 bases; unmatched bases: 5. CDR3 length: 15 amino acids. Germline V lookup: CDR1 SGHTA, CDR2 FQGTGA.